The 20 T cell receptor beta chains listed next were all sequenced from one sample in a study of shared clonotypes between healthy human individuals. The method was immunoSEQ multiplex PCR; TCRdb's version includes in-frame clones alone and lacks a portion of them. The sample shows 1,100,000 or so clones, about four fifths of them seen only once. The sample comprised memory CD4+ T cells from PBMCs. This sample's subset: CD45RA-negative fraction. Receptors originate from a man aged 18 to 30 in good health. Some clones in this sample may be carry-over from other donors' samples.

The sample holds a few counts of this clone. The chain recombines TRBV29-1 with TRBJ2-1, with 7 positions matching TRBD1. This CDR3 is 12 amino acids long. Looked up from germline, CDR1 is SQVTM and CDR2 is ANQGSEA. J gave up 7 bases and V 7 bases, and 7 bases lay outside the gene matches. As DNA, the CDR3 is TGCAGCGCCTTCAGGGGGAGAAATGAGCAGTTCTTC. Protein: CSAFRGRNEQFF.

As to this clone: The sample has other DNA sequences that encode this CDR3 too. This rearrangement joins TRBV27 to TRBJ1-5; D ambiguous. The V and J ends lost 3 bases and 2 bases respectively, with 8 bases between them. Germline V lookup: CDR1 MNHEY, CDR2 SMNVEV (reference sequence). CDR3 length equals 14 residues. The CDR3 DNA reads TGTGCCAGCAGTTTTTCGAGGGGCAATCAGCCCCAGCATTTT. This codes for CASSFSRGNQPQHF.

The CDR3: CASSPRVLPDTQYF. The CDR3 nucleotides read TGTGCCAGCAGCCCCAGGGTTCTCCCGGATACGCAGTATTTT. The chain combines TRBV7-9 with TRBJ2-3, with a weak D call TRBD1 (5 bases). The CDR3 spans 14 residues. V was pared by 5 bases and J by 6 bases, with 15 bases between. The V gene's germline CDR1 is SEHNR and CDR2 FQNEAQ (reference sequence).

The rearrangement uses TRBV19 and TRBJ1-5, with D perhaps matching TRBD1 (5 bases). The germline V gene encodes CDR1 LNHDA and CDR2 SQIVND (reference sequence). The CDR3 sequence is 14 residues long. V lost 5 bases, J lost 7 bases, and 15 bases lay in between. The DNA for the CDR3 is TGTGCCAGTAGTTGGTCAGGGTTACAACAGCCCCAGCATTTT. Translating it yields CASSWSGLQQPQHF.

V gene TRBV11-2 combines with J gene TRBJ2-5, with a tentative D call TRBD1 (6 bases). The CDR3 runs 16 residues. Trimming removed 1 base from V and 2 bases from J, with 14 bases in between. The germline gives CDR1 SGHAT, CDR2 FQNNGV. CDR3 sequence reads: CASSLGAAQGQETQYF. CDR3 coding DNA: TGTGCCAGCAGCTTAGGCGCCGCACAGGGACAAGAGACCCAGTACTTC.

This chain joins TRBV11-2 and TRBJ1-4, with D uncertain. The CDR3 contains 16 residues. In germline, CDR1 is SGHAT, CDR2 FQNNGV. Trimming shortened V by 5 bases and J by 8 bases, and 21 bases separated the two germline ends. In nucleotides, the CDR3 is TGTGCCAGCAGCCCTAGCGGTAGGGCCCTGTGGGAAAAACTGTTTTTT. Amino acid sequence: CASSPSGRALWEKLFF. Filled out from reference TRBV11-2 and TRBJ1-4, the complete variable domain reads EAGVAQSPRYKIIEKRQSVAFWCNPISGHATLYWYQQILGQGPKLLIQFQNNGVVDDSQLPKDRFSAERLKGVDSTLKIQPAKLEDSAVYLCASSPSGRALWEKLFFGSGTQLSVL.

The chain links TRBV2 to TRBJ2-7; no clear D gene. The CDR3 runs 14 residues. Germline CDR1 reads SNHLY; CDR2 reads FYNNEI. V shed 1 base and J shed 0 bases, with 7 bases lying between them. DNA for the CDR3: TGTGCCAGCAGTGAAGGAGCCCTCTCCTACGAGCAGTACTTC. Translating gives CASSEGALSYEQYF.

The chain carries TRBV11-3 and TRBJ1-4; D is undetermined. This CDR3 is built from 11 residues. V dropped 3 bases and J dropped 14 bases, with 10 bases sitting between them. Germline-derived CDR1 and CDR2 are SGHNT and YENEEA. The CDR3 loop reads CASSFRRRLFF. CDR3 DNA sequence: TGTGCCAGCAGCTTCCGGCGGAGGCTGTTTTTT.

In regard to this clone: The same CDR3 also results from other DNA sequences found in this sample. This chain uses TRBV11-2 with TRBJ2-1, with D perhaps given as TRBD1 or TRBD2 (6 bases each). This CDR3 spans 15 amino acids. The V end lost 3 bases, the J end lost 2 bases, and 11 bases lay between the germline ends. Germline CDR1 and CDR2: SGHAT and FQNNGV. The DNA of the CDR3 is TGTGCCAGCAGCTTGGAGGGGGGCCCCTACAATGAGCAGTTCTTC. As protein: CASSLEGGPYNEQFF.

The chain joins TRBV30 to TRBJ2-1, with 11 bases identical to TRBD1. V gave up 2 bases and J gave up 14 bases; unmatched junction bases: 5. Germline V gives CDR1 GTSNPN, CDR2 SVGIG (reference sequence). The CDR3 loop spans 12 amino acids. The DNA for the CDR3 is TGTGCCTGGAGTTTGGGACAGGGGGGGAAGTTCTTC. Its translation is CAWSLGQGGKFF.

This clone turned up a few times. The gene calls are TRBV5-8 and TRBJ2-3, with 7 positions matching TRBD1. This CDR3 has 14 amino acids. Germline-derived CDR1 and CDR2 are SGHTS and YDEGEE. The trim removed 2 bases at V and 2 bases at J, leaving 2 bases unmatched. CDR3 region: CASSFGQVTDTQYF. As DNA, the CDR3 is TGTGCCAGCAGCTTCGGACAGGTCACAGATACGCAGTATTTT.

The chain links TRBV5-1 to TRBJ2-1, with 8 bases that match TRBD1. V gave up 0 bases and J gave up 9 bases; unmatched junction bases: 5. The CDR3 consists of 14 residues. CDR1 and CDR2 from the germline V gene are SGHRS and YFSETQ. CDR3 residues: CASSLEDRGGEQFF. The CDR3 DNA reads TGCGCCAGCAGCTTGGAAGACAGGGGTGGTGAGCAGTTCTTC.

The CDR3, as DNA: TGTGCCAGCAGTTTCTTCCCGCGCGGGAGGGCCACTAGCCTGAGGACAGATACGCAGTATTTT. Residues: CASSFFPRGRATSLRTDTQYF. The V call is TRBV28, the J call TRBJ2-3; TRBD2 aligns across 9 bases. Germline CDR1 MDHEN, CDR2 SYDVKM. The CDR3 consists of 21 residues. Trimming cost V 3 bases and J 3 bases; bases outside gene matches: 22.

This rearrangement joins TRBV19 to TRBJ2-5; weak D call: TRBD1 (6 bases). Germline-derived CDR1 and CDR2 are LNHDA and SQIVND (reference sequence). This CDR3 is 16 amino acids long. With 1 base removed from V and 5 bases from J, the gap between germline ends came to 17 bases. CDR3 DNA: TGTGCCAGTAGTATAGTTGGTCAAGGGCAGGGGGAGACCCAGTACTTC. Protein: CASSIVGQGQGETQYF.

The rearrangement links TRBV7-3 to TRBJ2-7; 7 nucleotides line up with TRBD2. Per the germline V gene, CDR1 is SGHTA and CDR2 is FQGTGA. Trimming cost V 2 bases and J 2 bases; bases outside gene matches: 3. The CDR3 contains 14 residues. CDR3 sequence: CASSLGEGPYEQYF. In DNA form, the CDR3 reads TGTGCCAGCAGCTTAGGGGAGGGACCCTACGAGCAGTACTTC.

J is TRBJ2-7 and V is TRBV7-9, with 9 bases that match TRBD1. The V gene end was trimmed by 5 bases and the J gene end by 5 bases; junction bases not matched to a gene: 13. This CDR3 comprises 16 residues. The V gene's germline CDR1 is SEHNR and CDR2 FQNEAQ (reference sequence). CDR3 loop: CASSPGTGRGIDEQYF. As DNA, the CDR3 is TGTGCCAGCAGCCCCGGGACAGGGAGGGGTATTGACGAGCAGTACTTC.

V is TRBV12-5 and J is TRBJ2-2; 14 bases agree with TRBD2. Trimming cost V 4 bases and J 5 bases; bases outside gene matches: 6. This CDR3 is built from 17 residues. CDR1 and CDR2 (germline): LGHNT, FRNRAP. CDR3 in DNA: TGTGCTAGTGGTTCGGGGACTAGCGGGAGTCGAACCGGGGAGCTGTTTTTT. Translating it yields CASGSGTSGSRTGELFF.

The chain joins TRBV2 to TRBJ1-2; D ambiguous. V was pared by 6 bases and J by 4 bases, with 6 bases between. The CDR3 loop spans 11 amino acids. The germline V gene has CDR1 SNHLY and CDR2 FYNNEI. The DNA of the CDR3 is TGTGCCAGCAGACTTTCCTATGGCTACACCTTC. Translating it yields CASRLSYGYTF.

The chain is built from TRBV28 and TRBJ1-2; D is unresolved. The CDR3 is 13 residues long. Germline CDR1 and CDR2: MDHEN and SYDVKM. Between the trimmed V and J ends, which lost 1 base and 8 bases, there was a span of 11 bases. CDR3: CASSLSASGGYTF. The CDR3 nucleotides are TGTGCCAGCAGTTTATCAGCGTCGGGGGGCTACACCTTC.

The chain couples TRBV23-1 to TRBJ1-1; D remains unclear. TRBV23-1 is an open reading frame whose function is uncertain. The V and J ends lost 0 bases and 5 bases respectively, with 7 bases between them. The CDR3 sequence is 13 residues long. Written as DNA, the CDR3 is TGCGCCAGCAGTCAATCTAGCCCGACTGAAGCTTTCTTT. This sequence encodes CASSQSSPTEAFF.